The 20 T cell receptor beta chains presented below share a single source sample, sequenced in a study of T cells in Graves' hyperthyroidism and ophthalmopathy (dated by TCRdb to 2018 to 2020). The library came from multiplex PCR. For sequencing, an Illumina HiSeq 2000 was employed. The TCR beta CDR3 regions were amplified from RNA transcripts. For the first round of RT-PCR on the TCR CDR3, the HTBI primer set was used together with the Qiagen OneStep RT-PCR kit. The raw public data were reprocessed by TCRdb itself: fastp quality trimming at Q25, MiXCR clonotype calling, in-frame beta chains only. Each entry is one CDR3 protein sequence, shown with its most common DNA and genes. The sample table contains 300,000 to 450,000 distinct CDR3 sequences; only one count was recorded for roughly 20% of them. Together, the top ten hold less than 20% of the sample. Sample: blood. The receptor source for this set is a middle-aged woman with Graves' ophthalmopathy.

The chain has TRBV6-2 or TRBV6-3 and TRBJ1-1; TRBD1 is a possible D gene (6 bases). Trimming removed 8 bases from V and 4 bases from J, with 17 bases in between. The CDR3 sequence is 14 residues long. Germline V CDR1 and CDR2: MNHEY, SVGEGT. The CDR3 loop reads CASSANTGITEAFF. In DNA form, the CDR3 reads TGTGCCAGCTCTGCGAATACAGGGATCACTGAAGCTTTCTTT.

The chain joins TRBV6-1 to TRBJ2-7; 11 bases are a match to TRBD2. The germline gives CDR1 MNHNS, CDR2 SASEGT. Trimming at V came to 6 bases and at J to 3 bases, leaving 4 bases not matched to a gene. The CDR3 covers 14 residues. CDR3 protein: CASRLAGVGYEQYF. The CDR3 DNA reads TGTGCCAGCAGACTAGCGGGAGTCGGCTACGAGCAGTACTTC.

Only a few counts were recorded for this clonotype. This chain links TRBV7-8 with TRBJ1-2; perhaps TRBD1 as D (6 bases). The CDR3 totals 15 residues. From germline, CDR1 is SGHVS and CDR2 FQNEAQ. V was trimmed by 1 base and J by 8 bases, leaving 17 bases between them. The CDR3 loop is CASSLVYQGSVGYTF. In nucleotides, the CDR3 is TGTGCCAGCAGCTTAGTTTACCAGGGGAGCGTAGGCTACACCTTC.

This clonotype was counted at least ten times. This sequence joins TRBV12-3 or TRBV12-4 and TRBJ1-5; 7 nucleotides align to TRBD1. CDR3 size: 15 residues. Trimming cost V 3 bases and J 10 bases; bases outside gene matches: 12. The CDR3 spells CASSFMTGRIGPQHF. CDR3 bases: TGTGCCAGCAGTTTCATGACAGGGAGGATCGGACCCCAGCATTTT.

There are a few counts of this clonotype. This chain connects TRBV6-2 or TRBV6-3 to TRBJ1-5; the D is unclear. The CDR3 extends over 15 amino acids. Trimming left V 0 bases short and J 6 bases short, with 12 bases between. The V gene's germline CDR1 is MNHEY and CDR2 SVGEGT. Written as DNA, the CDR3 is TGTGCCAGCAGTTACTCGGGGAATTGGGGTCAGCCCCAGCATTTT. Protein: CASSYSGNWGQPQHF.

This clonotype was seen repeatedly, ten times or more. The chain recombines TRBV2 with TRBJ1-2, with TRBD1 matching 7 bases. This CDR3 has 15 amino acids. V dropped 6 bases and J dropped 3; count of bases not matched to a gene: 10. Germline CDR1 SNHLY, CDR2 FYNNEI. CDR3 protein: CASRSYRGGDYGYTF. The CDR3, as DNA: TGTGCCAGCAGAAGTTACAGGGGAGGGGACTATGGCTACACCTTC.

This clonotype occurred many times. CDR3 DNA sequence: TGTGCCAGCAGTTTATACCCAGGGGTGGAGACCCAGTACTTC. It specifies CASSLYPGVETQYF. V gene TRBV27 combines with J gene TRBJ2-5; tentatively, D is TRBD1 (6 bases). Germline V gives CDR1 MNHEY, CDR2 SMNVEV (reference sequence). This CDR3 contains 14 residues. The V end lost 1 base, the J end lost 5 bases, and 11 bases lay between the germline ends.

The V gene is TRBV19, the J gene TRBJ2-4; 7 bases map to TRBD1. The CDR3 is made up of 12 amino acids. The ends lost 5 bases at V and 9 bases at J; junction bases unmatched: 4. CDR1 is LNHDA, CDR2 SQIVND, per germline (reference sequence). In DNA, the CDR3 is TGTGCCAGTAGTCCCTCAGGGGGCATTCAGTACTTC. This codes for CASSPSGGIQYF.

In this sample, this clonotype turned up many times. V is TRBV15 and J is TRBJ2-5; possibly TRBD2 for D (6 bases). There are 15 residues in the CDR3. CDR1 is LNHNV, CDR2 YYDKDF, per germline (reference sequence). V gave up 1 base and J gave up 1 base, with 10 bases separating them. For the CDR3, the DNA is TGTGCCACCAGCAGAGGGGCGACTAGCCAAGAGACCCAGTACTTC. Translating gives CATSRGATSQETQYF. Together with reference TRBV15 and TRBJ2-5, the CDR3 gives the full variable domain: DAMVIQNPRYQVTQFGKPVTLSCSQTLNHNVMYWYQQKSSQAPKLLFHYYDKDFNNEADTPDNFQSRRPNTSFCFLDIRSPGLGDTAMYLCATSRGATSQETQYFGPGTRLLVL.

The chain combines TRBV28 with TRBJ2-7; 8 nucleotides match TRBD1. The germline V gene encodes CDR1 MDHEN and CDR2 SYDVKM. The CDR3 has 14 residues. Trimming took 5 bases from V and 5 from J; bases not matched to a gene: 8. CDR3 sequence (DNA): TGTGCCAGCAGTCCTCCGGGACAGGTCGACGAGCAGTACTTC. This gives the protein CASSPPGQVDEQYF.

This clonotype appeared a few times. The chain joins TRBV7-9 to TRBJ1-3, with no clear D. The germline V and J ends were trimmed by 4 bases and 0 bases, with 10 bases remaining between them. The CDR3 loop spans 15 amino acids. Germline V gene lookup returns CDR1 SEHNR and CDR2 FQNEAQ (reference sequence). This chain's CDR3 is CASSSRLTSGNTIYF. The CDR3 DNA is TGTGCCAGCAGCTCACGACTCACCTCTGGAAACACCATATATTTT.

In this sample, this clonotype turned up many times. The V call is TRBV2, the J call TRBJ2-2; 13 bases map to TRBD2. The CDR3 extends over 17 amino acids. Trimming removed 0 bases from V and 7 bases from J; junction bases left unmatched: 5. Germline lookup yields CDR1 SNHLY and CDR2 FYNNEI. Written as DNA, the CDR3 is TGTGCCAGCAGTGAAGCACTAGCGGGAGGGCCAAACGGGGAGCTGTTTTTT. Protein sequence: CASSEALAGGPNGELFF.

This clonotype appeared many times. The chain links TRBV27 to TRBJ2-3; D not resolved. The CDR3 consists of 17 residues. The V gene's germline CDR1 is MNHEY and CDR2 SMNVEV (reference sequence). V was trimmed by 0 bases and J by 3 bases, leaving 16 bases between them. CDR3 loop: CASSLSLLDSRTDTQYF. The CDR3, as DNA: TGTGCCAGCAGTTTATCTTTACTTGACTCGAGAACAGATACGCAGTATTTT.

This clonotype was seen at least ten times. The J gene is TRBJ2-7, the V gene TRBV12-3 or TRBV12-4; no clear D gene. V was trimmed by 1 base and J by 6 bases, leaving 13 bases between them. The CDR3 spans 14 residues. The CDR3: CASSLGARSAEQYF. The CDR3 DNA follows: TGTGCCAGCAGTTTAGGGGCCAGAAGCGCCGAGCAGTACTTC.

In this sample, this clonotype turned up many times. CDR3 protein: CASSPFGTRTYEQYF. The CDR3 bases are TGTGCCAGCAGCCCCTTCGGGACTAGGACCTACGAGCAGTACTTC. The chain employs TRBV9 and TRBJ2-7, with 8 bases identical to TRBD2. The junction had 8 bases not matched to a gene; V was cut back by 4 bases and J by 2 bases. In germline, CDR1 is SGDLS, CDR2 YYNGEE. This CDR3 has 15 amino acids.

This clonotype was seen ten or more times. This chain connects TRBV28 to TRBJ1-1; D is unclear. CDR1 MDHEN and CDR2 SYDVKM come from the germline V gene. V lost 1 base, J lost 6 bases, and 15 bases lay in between. The CDR3 runs 15 residues. In DNA form, the CDR3 reads TGTGCCAGCAGTTTATATACCCCTGGGAGACCTGAAGCTTTCTTT. Translated, it gives CASSLYTPGRPEAFF.

This clonotype was detected ten times or more. The CDR3 spells CASSDRGLGHEQYF. CDR3 in DNA: TGTGCCAGCAGTGACAGGGGTTTGGGGCACGAGCAGTACTTC. This rearrangement joins TRBV25-1 to TRBJ2-7; D perhaps matches TRBD1 (6 bases). CDR3 length: 14 residues. Deletions cut 3 bases from V and 5 bases from J, with 14 bases between. The germline CDR1 and CDR2 sequences are MGHDK and SYGVNS.

The chain recombines TRBV28 with TRBJ1-5; no reliable D call. The germline gives CDR1 MDHEN, CDR2 SYDVKM. Trimming removed 11 bases from V and 0 bases from J, with 17 bases in between. CDR3 length: 15 residues. This CDR3 reads CAGSSPYSSNQPQHF. In DNA form, the CDR3 reads TGTGCCGGAAGTTCCCCGTATAGTAGCAATCAGCCCCAGCATTTT.

The sample holds many counts of this clonotype. This sequence joins TRBV5-1 and TRBJ2-7, with 8 bases aligning to TRBD2. J lost 3 bases, V lost 7 bases, and 12 bases had no gene match. The CDR3 is 15 amino acids. The germline V gene has CDR1 SGHRS and CDR2 YFSETQ. CDR3 sequence: CASSGITSGFYEQYF. CDR3 DNA sequence: TGCGCCAGCTCGGGGATAACTAGCGGATTCTACGAGCAGTACTTC.

This clonotype showed up just a few times. A much more abundant neighbour one base away suggests this may be a read error. The chain employs TRBV11-2 and TRBJ2-5; 11 bases are a match to TRBD2. V was pared by 4 bases and J by 7 bases, with 2 bases of the junction left unmatched. This CDR3 contains 13 residues. CDR1 is SGHAT and CDR2 is FQNNGV in the germline V gene. The CDR3 protein is CASSSGLAGTQYF. CDR3 DNA sequence: TGTGCCAGCAGCTCCGGACTAGCGGGGACCCAGTACTTC.